The clone carrying this TCR beta chain showed up just once. The CDR3 contains 13 residues. Trimming left V 5 bases short and J 9 bases short, with 16 bases between. Germline lookup yields CDR1 LNHDA and CDR2 SQIVND (reference sequence). The data were obtained in a study of CD8 T cells in Susac syndrome. With random hexamers, reverse transcription was performed on about 0.45 to 1 ug of RNA. One entry per CDR3 protein results from TCRdb running MiXCR on the immunoSEQ multiplex PCR reads. The data show about 120,000 distinct CDR3 sequences, around nine tenths seen once. The sample was CD4+ T cells from PBMCs. The J gene is TRBJ1-2, the V gene TRBV19, with D perhaps TRBD1 (5 bases). This receptor was obtained from a human donor in good health. The chain's CDR3 is CASSYGKGSRYTF. The CDR3 DNA reads TGTGCCAGTAGTTACGGGAAGGGGAGTCGCTACACCTTC.